One T cell receptor beta chain is described in this entry. Its antigen remains unknown. The hyperthyroidism patients had all been newly diagnosed, and their disease duration was under 2 months. Their ages ranged from 18 to 65 years. Clinical symptoms, serum thyroxine and TRAb, thyroid ultrasound and orbital computed tomography were used for the diagnoses. The CDR3 consists of 15 residues. The junction had 8 bases not matched to a gene; V was cut back by 3 bases and J by 8 bases. Germline V gene lookup returns CDR1 LNHDA and CDR2 SQIVND (reference sequence). The investigators amplified TCR beta CDR3 regions from RNA transcripts. The study used the HTBI primer set for a first-round RT-PCR of the TCR CDR3. TCRdb called the multiplex PCR reads again in MiXCR, with one record for every CDR3 protein. Of hundreds of thousands of distinct CDR3 sequences in the sample, around 39% were seen once. This specimen belongs to a study of T cells in Graves' hyperthyroidism and ophthalmopathy. Study results and caveats: Ophthalmopathy was distinguished from stable hyperthyroidism by 13 V-J signatures.

The chain recombines TRBV19 with TRBJ2-3; 10 bases fit TRBD2. Sequences were obtained from blood. The sequence was obtained from a man aged 18 to 30 with Graves' hyperthyroidism. The chain's CDR3 is CASSIAASGGGTQYF. In DNA form, the CDR3 reads TGTGCCAGTAGTATCGCGGCTAGCGGGGGCGGTACGCAGTATTTT.